A selection of T cell receptor beta chains follows, all from one sample in a study of cytomegalovirus exposure and HLA in healthy donors. Libraries were prepared by immunoSEQ multiplex PCR; TCRdb keeps only in-frame clonotypes and omits some of them. The data hold about 110,000 clones, with 82% observed a single time. Sample: PBMCs. The receptors shown here come from a woman between 18 and 29 years old in good health and CMV-seronegative. The CDR3 runs from the conserved cysteine through the conserved F or W. Fields, in order: J gene, clone size, D gene, V gene, CDR3 protein, CDR3 DNA. The D gene is left open where the match is weak. Rows may omit the clone size; those that give it use once, few, many or a size class.

TRBJ2-1,NA,TRBD1,TRBV27,CASSPKTGGSRNEQFF,TGTGCCAGCAGTCCCAAGACAGGGGGCAGTAGGAATGAGCAGTTCTTC
TRBJ2-1,NA,TRBD2,TRBV19,CAAGGPYNEQFF,TGTGCCGCGGGGGGTCCCTACAATGAGCAGTTCTTC
TRBJ2-7,once,TRBD1,TRBV5-4,CASTSFSPGQRSYEQYF,TGTGCCAGCACCTCATTTAGCCCGGGACAGCGCTCCTACGAGCAGTACTTC
TRBJ1-3,NA,TRBD1,TRBV7-2,CASSYMMGQGGNTIYF,TGTGCCAGCAGCTACATGATGGGACAGGGGGGAAACACCATATATTTT
TRBJ2-1,NA,NA,TRBV15,CATSSFGDYYNEQFF,TGTGCCACCAGCAGTTTTGGAGATTACTACAATGAGCAGTTCTTC
TRBJ2-1,NA,TRBD2,TRBV5-1,CASRSSEGLAGGPSRNEQFF,TGCGCCAGCAGAAGTAGTGAGGGACTAGCGGGAGGGCCTTCTAGGAATGAGCAGTTCTTC
TRBJ1-2,NA,NA,TRBV28,CASTQAVGVGGYTF,TGTGCCAGCACACAGGCGGTAGGGGTTGGTGGCTACACCTTC
TRBJ1-5,NA,NA,TRBV15,CATSIGGLSQPQHF,TGTGCCACCAGCATCGGGGGGCTTAGCCAGCCCCAGCATTTT
TRBJ1-5,once,NA,TRBV11-2,CASSLGTTKGQPQHF,TGTGCCAGCAGCTTGGGGACAACTAAGGGGCAGCCCCAGCATTTT
TRBJ2-7,NA,TRBD2,TRBV2,CATDVGRATEQYF,TGTGCCACCGACGTCGGGAGGGCGACCGAGCAGTACTTC
TRBJ1-2,NA,NA,TRBV7-9,CASSLAGTVFTF,TGTGCCAGCAGCTTAGCGGGTACAGTGTTCACCTTC
TRBJ1-6,NA,NA,TRBV5-1,CASSSRTAQNSPLHF,TGCGCCAGCAGCTCCAGGACAGCCCAGAATTCACCCCTCCACTTT
TRBJ1-1,NA,TRBD1,TRBV19,CASTLQGGTEAFF,TGTGCCAGTACCTTACAGGGGGGCACTGAAGCTTTCTTT
TRBJ2-5,NA,TRBD2,TRBV9,CASSAPGLAGGQYF,TGTGCCAGCAGCGCGCCGGGACTAGCGGGAGGCCAGTACTTC
TRBJ1-1,few,TRBD1,TRBV19,CASSATGYEAFF,TGTGCCAGTAGCGCGACAGGGTATGAAGCTTTCTTT
TRBJ1-5,NA,NA,TRBV7-2,CASSQGQGNQPQHF,TGTGCCAGCAGCCAGGGGCAGGGCAATCAGCCCCAGCATTTT
TRBJ1-5,NA,TRBD1,TRBV18,CASSLPTGDSNQPQHF,TGTGCCAGCTCGCTCCCTACAGGGGATAGCAATCAGCCCCAGCATTTT
TRBJ1-1,NA,TRBD1,TRBV25-1,CASISTGGTEAFF,TGTGCCAGCATTTCGACAGGGGGTACTGAAGCTTTCTTT
TRBJ2-5,once,TRBD1,TRBV11-1,CASSSRQGKETQYF,TGTGCCAGCAGCTCTCGACAGGGGAAAGAGACCCAGTACTTC
TRBJ2-1,NA,TRBD2,TRBV15,CATSRIAGGSYNEQFF,TGTGCCACCAGCAGAATAGCGGGAGGCTCCTACAATGAGCAGTTCTTC
TRBJ1-6,NA,NA,TRBV30,CAWTGGAYNSPLHF,TGTGCCTGGACGGGGGGCGCCTATAATTCACCCCTCCACTTT
TRBJ2-3,NA,NA,TRBV6-1,CASKVALTDTQYF,TGTGCCAGCAAGGTAGCGCTCACAGATACGCAGTATTTT
TRBJ2-7,once,NA,TRBV10-3,CAIKSGSGINEQYF,TGTGCCATCAAGTCAGGGTCAGGGATTAACGAGCAGTACTTC
TRBJ1-1,NA,NA,TRBV7-9,CASSPRGAVTEAFF,TGTGCCAGCAGCCCACGGGGGGCCGTCACTGAAGCTTTCTTT
TRBJ2-3,NA,NA,TRBV28,CASSTRYRGTDTQYF,TGTGCCAGCAGTACCCGTTACCGAGGCACAGATACGCAGTATTTT
TRBJ1-2,NA,NA,TRBV11-3,CASSFAGAPSSF,TGTGCCAGCAGCTTCGCAGGGGCCCCTAGTTCCTTC
TRBJ2-1,NA,NA,TRBV6-5,CASSRGTSDNEQFF,TGTGCCAGCAGCCGCGGGACGTCTGACAATGAGCAGTTCTTC
TRBJ1-4,NA,NA,TRBV28,CASSLTATNEKLFF,TGTGCCAGCAGTTTGACAGCAACTAATGAAAAACTGTTTTTT